This T cell receptor (beta chain) originates from a study of vaccination and CD4 T cells after COVID-19. Study-level background: Timing of post-vaccine sample collection was a median 72 days after dose two, with a range of 14 to 241.

Deletions cut 2 bases from V and 1 base from J, with 20 bases between. Germline V CDR1 and CDR2: DFQATT, SNEGSKA (reference sequence). The CDR3 covers 17 residues. Specified treatment: roughly 10-day PBMC culture with coronavirus spike peptide pools or control peptides (ViraFEST assay). As to this clonotype: Its specificity is unknown.

Once obtained from cultured CD4+ T cells, the DNA was sequenced using the Oncomine TCR Beta short-read assay. TCRdb reprocessed the PCR reads with MiXCR, giving one entry per CDR3 protein. The table includes around 20,000 distinct CDR3 sequences, around 33% detected once. The sequence was obtained from a human donor with COVID-19. V gene TRBV20-1 combines with J gene TRBJ2-5, with D possibly TRBD2 on 6 matching bases. The specimen was cultured CD4+ T cells from blood. DNA of the CDR3: TGCAGTGCTAGACCTCATCTAGCGCCGACCTTCCAAGAGACCCAGTACTTC. Protein sequence: CSARPHLAPTFQETQYF.